Shown below are 7 T cell receptor beta chains from a single sample sequenced in a study of tissue T cells after allogeneic stem cell transplantation. Here immunoSEQ multiplex PCR was the method, and the copy in TCRdb shows in-frame clones only, minus some. In the table there are about 22,000 clones, around 70% of which are singletons. Material for sequencing was spleen. The source is a female BALB/c mouse in good health. This line is of MHC haplotype H2-d.

As for this clone: Gene names are the mouse ones. Sequencing ends 1 residue short of the CDR3 end; the germline J gene provides the rest. This sequence joins TRBV31 and TRBJ2-4, with TRBD2 matching 12 bases. This CDR3 has 17 amino acids. V lost 0 bases to trimming and J lost 1 base; unmatched junction nucleotides: 5. Germline V gene lookup returns CDR1 GKSSPN and CDR2 SITVG. CDR3 loop: CAWSLDWGGAGQNTLYF. CDR3 DNA, as far as it was read: TGTGCCTGGAGTCTAGACTGGGGGGGCGCCGGTCAAAACACCTTGTAC.

About this clone: Gene names denote mouse genes. The read stops 1 residue short of the end of the CDR3; the missing end is completed from the germline J gene. V and J are TRBV4 and TRBJ2-7; the D is unclear. This CDR3 spans 15 amino acids. Per the germline V gene, CDR1 is LGHDT and CDR2 is YNNKQL (reference sequence). V was trimmed by 3 bases and J by 0 bases, leaving 12 bases between them. The CDR3 bases that were read are TGTGCCAGCAGCTATAAGACACCATACTCCTATGAACAGTAC. As protein: CASSYKTPYSYEQY. The entire CDR3 is CASSYKTPYSYEQYF.

In the case of this clone: Gene names denote mouse genes. The CDR3 is cut off 1 residue early in the read; its end comes from the germline J gene. The chain uses TRBV26 and TRBJ2-1; 10 bases match TRBD1. The V and J ends lost 4 bases and 8 bases, in that order; junction bases with no gene match: 8. Per germline, CDR1 KGHPV and CDR2 FQNQEV (reference sequence). This CDR3 has 15 residues. Incomplete CDR3 DNA: TGTGCCAGCAGTCCAACCGGGACAGGGGATACTGAGCAGTTC. Its translation is CASSPTGTGDTEQF. The entire CDR3 protein is CASSPTGTGDTEQFF.

A note on this clone: The genes and germline here are from mouse. The CDR3 is cut off 1 residue early in the read; its end comes from the germline J gene. The gene calls are TRBV1 and TRBJ1-1; the D is unclear. Germline CDR1 reads NSQYPW; CDR2 reads LRSPGD (reference sequence). CDR3 length: 12 amino acids. The V end was cut by 3 bases, the J end by 1 base, with 3 bases between. The CDR3 DNA, read in part, is TGCACCTGCAGTGCCAGAAACACAGAAGTCTTC. As protein: CTCSARNTEVF. The entire CDR3 protein reads CTCSARNTEVFF.

This clone was detected once. Genes here carry mouse names. The read ends 1 residue early relative to the CDR3; the germline J gene fills the gap. This CDR3 is also generated by other DNA sequences in the sample. V usage is TRBV5 and J usage is TRBJ1-4; D uncertain. From germline, CDR1 is LGHNA and CDR2 YNLKQL (reference sequence). This CDR3 has 14 amino acids. The V and J ends lost 1 base and 0 bases respectively, with 3 bases between them. CDR3: CASSQGISNERLFF. The DNA read from the CDR3 is TGTGCCAGCAGCCAAGGTATTTCCAACGAAAGATTATTT.

As for this clone: Mouse gene names and germline throughout. The read is 1 residue too short to cover the CDR3 end, so that end is filled in from the germline J gene. J is TRBJ2-5 and V is TRBV13-2, with 9 bases that match TRBD2. After removal of 2 bases from V and 2 bases from J, the junction contained 6 bases not matched to a gene. Germline CDR1 and CDR2: NNHNN and SYGAGS (reference sequence). This CDR3 region has 16 residues. The CDR3 is CASGDLGGRVQDTQYF. CDR3 DNA (partial): TGTGCCAGCGGTGACTTGGGGGGGCGCGTCCAAGACACCCAGTAC.

As for this clone: Germline and genes: mouse. The read ends 1 residue before the CDR3 terminus; that terminus is restored from the germline J gene. V is TRBV13-2 and J is TRBJ2-5, with 9 bases fitting TRBD1. The CDR3 is 14 residues long. Germline V gene lookup returns CDR1 NNHNN and CDR2 SYGAGS (reference sequence). V shed 0 bases and J 5 bases; nucleotides not matched to a gene: 1. The sequenced part of the CDR3 DNA is TGTGCCAGCGGTGATGCACAGGGGGCAGACACCCAGTAC. This translates into CASGDAQGADTQY. In full, the CDR3 reads CASGDAQGADTQYF.